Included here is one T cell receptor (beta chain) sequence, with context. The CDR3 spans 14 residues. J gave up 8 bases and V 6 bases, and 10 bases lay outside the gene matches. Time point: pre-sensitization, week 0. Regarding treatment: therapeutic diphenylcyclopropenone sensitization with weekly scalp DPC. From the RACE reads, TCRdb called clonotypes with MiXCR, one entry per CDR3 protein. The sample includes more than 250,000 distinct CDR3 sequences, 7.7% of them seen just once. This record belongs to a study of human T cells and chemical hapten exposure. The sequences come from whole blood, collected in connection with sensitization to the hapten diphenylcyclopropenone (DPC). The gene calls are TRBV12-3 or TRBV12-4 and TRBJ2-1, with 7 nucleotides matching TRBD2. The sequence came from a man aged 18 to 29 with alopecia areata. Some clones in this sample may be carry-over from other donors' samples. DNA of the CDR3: TGTGCCAGCAGCCCGGGACCGGGAGGAGATGAGCAGTTCTTC. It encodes CASSPGPGGDEQFF.